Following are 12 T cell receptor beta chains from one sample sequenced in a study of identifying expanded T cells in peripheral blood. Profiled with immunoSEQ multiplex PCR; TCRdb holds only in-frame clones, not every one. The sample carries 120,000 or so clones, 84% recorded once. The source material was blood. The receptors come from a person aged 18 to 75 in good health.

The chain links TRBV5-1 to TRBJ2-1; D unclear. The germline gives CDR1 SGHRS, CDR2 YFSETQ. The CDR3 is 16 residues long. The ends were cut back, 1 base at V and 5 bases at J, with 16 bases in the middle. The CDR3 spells CASSLYPNPPNNEQFF. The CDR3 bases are TGCGCCAGCAGCTTGTATCCAAACCCTCCTAACAATGAGCAGTTCTTC.

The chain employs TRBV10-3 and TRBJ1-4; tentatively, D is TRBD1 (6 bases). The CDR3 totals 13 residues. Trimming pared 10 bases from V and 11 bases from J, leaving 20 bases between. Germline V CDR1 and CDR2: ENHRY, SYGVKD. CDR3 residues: CATSEGGTGKLFF. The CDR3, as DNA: TGTGCCACCTCGGAGGGGGGCACAGGTAAACTGTTTTTT.

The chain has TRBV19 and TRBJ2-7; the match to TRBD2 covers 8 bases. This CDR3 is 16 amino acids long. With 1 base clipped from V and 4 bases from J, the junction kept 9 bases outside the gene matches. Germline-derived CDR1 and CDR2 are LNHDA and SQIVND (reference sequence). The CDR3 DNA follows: TGTGCCAGTAGTATAGCCGTCCGGGGGGGCGGGTACGAGCAGTACTTC. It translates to CASSIAVRGGGYEQYF.

In DNA form, the CDR3 reads TGTGCCAGCAGGGTCCTGTGGGGGGTGGGGAACACTGAAGCTTTCTTT. It yields the protein CASRVLWGVGNTEAFF. The chain carries TRBV7-9 and TRBJ1-1, with D possibly matching TRBD1 (5 bases). V lost 6 bases and J lost 1, with 18 bases in between. Germline CDR1 and CDR2: SEHNR and FQNEAQ (reference sequence). The CDR3 runs 16 residues.

CDR3 DNA: TGTGCCAGCAGTTACGGCATCTCCTACGAGCAGTACTTC. This codes for CASSYGISYEQYF. The genes are TRBV6-5 and TRBJ2-7, with D uncertain. CDR3 size: 13 residues. Trimming stripped 2 bases from V and 0 bases from J, with 5 bases between. The V gene's germline CDR1 is MNHEY and CDR2 SVGAGI.

The CDR3 loop reads CASSEWGAKGTQYF. CDR3 DNA sequence: TGTGCCAGTAGTGAGTGGGGAGCCAAGGGGACCCAGTACTTC. The chain is built from TRBV19 and TRBJ2-5; D might be TRBD2 (5 bases). The germline CDR1 and CDR2 sequences are LNHDA and SQIVND (reference sequence). The ends were cut back, 5 bases at V and 7 bases at J, with 17 bases in the middle. CDR3 size: 14 residues.

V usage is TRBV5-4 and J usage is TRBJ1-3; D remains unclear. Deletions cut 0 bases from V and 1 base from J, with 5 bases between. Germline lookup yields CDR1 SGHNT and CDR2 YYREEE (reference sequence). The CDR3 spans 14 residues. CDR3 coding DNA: TGTGCCAGCAGCTTGGGGGGATCTGGAAACACCATATATTTT. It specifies CASSLGGSGNTIYF.

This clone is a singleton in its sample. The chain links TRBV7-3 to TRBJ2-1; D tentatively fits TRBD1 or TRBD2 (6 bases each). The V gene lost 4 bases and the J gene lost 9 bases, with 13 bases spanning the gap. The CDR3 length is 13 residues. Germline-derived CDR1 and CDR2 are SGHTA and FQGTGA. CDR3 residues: CASSSGGPSEQFF. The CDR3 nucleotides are TGTGCCAGCAGCTCCGGGGGCCCAAGTGAGCAGTTCTTC.

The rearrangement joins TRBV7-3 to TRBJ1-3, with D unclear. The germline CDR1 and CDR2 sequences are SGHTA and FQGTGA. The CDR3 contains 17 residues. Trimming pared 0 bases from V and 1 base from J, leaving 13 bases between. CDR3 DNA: TGTGCCAGCAGCTTAACCGGCGGGCTTAAATCTGGAAACACCATATATTTT. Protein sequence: CASSLTGGLKSGNTIYF. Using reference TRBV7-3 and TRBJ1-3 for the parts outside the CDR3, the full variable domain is GAGVSQTPSNKVTEKGKYVELRCDPISGHTALYWYRQSLGQGPEFLIYFQGTGAADDSGLPNDRFFAVRPEGSVSTLKIQRTERGDSAVYLCASSLTGGLKSGNTIYFGEGSWLTVV.

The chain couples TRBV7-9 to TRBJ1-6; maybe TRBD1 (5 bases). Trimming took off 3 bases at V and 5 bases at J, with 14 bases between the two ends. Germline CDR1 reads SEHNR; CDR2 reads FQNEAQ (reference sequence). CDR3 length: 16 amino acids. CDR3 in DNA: TGTGCCAGCAGCTTTTTTGGTTCGGGGGATAATTCACCCCTCCACTTT. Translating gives CASSFFGSGDNSPLHF.

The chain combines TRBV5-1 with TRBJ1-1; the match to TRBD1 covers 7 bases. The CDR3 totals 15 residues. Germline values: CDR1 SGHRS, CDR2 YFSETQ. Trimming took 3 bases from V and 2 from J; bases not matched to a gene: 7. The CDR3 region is CASSSSGTANTEAFF. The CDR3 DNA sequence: TGCGCCAGCAGCTCAAGCGGGACAGCAAACACTGAAGCTTTCTTT.

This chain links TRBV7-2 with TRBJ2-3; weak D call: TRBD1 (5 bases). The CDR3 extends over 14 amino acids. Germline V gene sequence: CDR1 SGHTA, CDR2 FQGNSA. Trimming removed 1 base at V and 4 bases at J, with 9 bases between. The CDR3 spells CASSLEPQADTQYF. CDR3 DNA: TGTGCCAGCAGCTTAGAACCACAGGCAGATACGCAGTATTTT.